This T cell receptor (beta chain) was sequenced during a study of T cell responses to AZD1222 COVID-19 vaccine. Produced via immunoSEQ multiplex PCR; TCRdb's table is partial and in-frame only. The sample carries over 100,000 clones, under 95% recorded once. As for this clone: Its target is not known.

Study-level results: CD4 TCRs covered the whole spike, strongest at regions 160-218 and 743-854. Baseline antibody screening turned up just a handful of seropositive AZD1222 recipients. The study reported that nearly half of spike-specific TCRs target unmutated variant regions.

This CDR3 is 14 amino acids long. From germline, CDR1 is MNHEY and CDR2 SMNVEV (reference sequence). J lost 5 bases, V lost 5 bases, and 8 bases had no gene match. This TCR was sampled from an adult who received the AZD1222 COVID-19 vaccine. Sequenced material: peripheral blood, taken 28 days after the second AZD1222 dose. This chain connects TRBV27 to TRBJ2-7; 8 positions agree with TRBD1. CDR3 bases: TGTGCCAGCAGTCACGACGGCAGGGGGCACGAGCAGTACTTC. Its protein product is CASSHDGRGHEQYF.